Each of the 23 T cell receptor beta chains below was sequenced from the same sample in a study of T cell repertoires in cytomegalovirus infection. TCRdb re-called the reads through MiXCR, storing one row per CDR3 protein. The data hold roughly 630,000 distinct CDR3 sequences, with 20% to 25% observed a single time. The specimen was CD8+ T cells from PBMCs. All receptors derive from a human donor in good health (CMV status not recorded). Some clones in this sample may be carry-over from other donors' samples.

V and J are TRBV10-2 and TRBJ2-5, with 13 positions matching TRBD2. The CDR3 is 16 residues long. The germline gives CDR1 WSHSY, CDR2 SAAADI. V was pared by 2 bases and J by 5 bases, with 5 bases of the junction left unmatched. CDR3 sequence: CASSETSGGARETQYF. The CDR3 nucleotides read TGCGCCAGCAGTGAGACTAGCGGGGGGGCAAGGGAGACCCAGTACTTC.

About this clonotype: It may be a read error: a sequence one base away is much more abundant. The V and J genes are TRBV6-5 and TRBJ2-2; D is unresolved. This CDR3 contains 15 residues. CDR1 is MNHEY and CDR2 is SVGAGI in the germline V gene. The V end was cut by 2 bases, the J end by 1 base, with 8 bases between. The CDR3 protein is CASSYGIRNTGELFF. As DNA, the CDR3 is TGTGCCAGCAGTTACGGGATACGGAACACCGGGGAGCTGTTTTTT.

The V gene is TRBV18, the J gene TRBJ2-5; 7 bases map to TRBD2. Germline CDR1 and CDR2: KGHSH and LQKENI. The CDR3 is 16 residues long. V was pared by 9 bases and J by 7 bases, with 20 bases of the junction left unmatched. The CDR3 protein is CASFNLGGLEKATQYF. The DNA for the CDR3 is TGTGCCAGTTTCAACCTCGGAGGACTAGAGAAGGCGACCCAGTACTTC.

This clonotype was counted a few times. The chain employs TRBV7-9 and TRBJ2-1; TRBD1 matches 7 bases. Germline V CDR1 and CDR2: SEHNR, FQNEAQ (reference sequence). Germline trimming cut 5 bases from V and 0 bases from J; bases unmatched to any gene: 13. The CDR3 length is 18 residues. This chain's CDR3 is CASSPPPTGSSSYNEQFF. The DNA of the CDR3 is TGTGCCAGCAGCCCCCCACCGACAGGGTCTAGCTCCTACAATGAGCAGTTCTTC.

The table lists this clonotype with a few counts. This sequence joins TRBV19 and TRBJ1-4; D unclear. This CDR3 is 10 amino acids long. From germline, CDR1 is LNHDA and CDR2 SQIVND (reference sequence). The ends were cut back, 9 bases at V and 4 bases at J, with 3 bases in the middle. The CDR3, as DNA: TGTGCCAGCCTTAATGAAAAACTGTTTTTT. This translates into CASLNEKLFF.

This clonotype came up many times. DNA for the CDR3: TGTGCCAGCAGTTACGAGGAGGTTGAGCAGTTCTTC. It yields the protein CASSYEEVEQFF. The genes are TRBV6-2 or TRBV6-3 and TRBJ2-1; D may be TRBD2 (5 bases). V was pared by 2 bases and J by 9 bases, with 8 bases between. Germline V lookup: CDR1 MNHEY, CDR2 SVGEGT. This CDR3 is built from 12 residues.

The rearrangement joins TRBV6-2 or TRBV6-3 to TRBJ2-3, with TRBD2 identical over 10 bases. Germline-derived CDR1 and CDR2 are MNHEY and SVGEGT. The junction had 6 bases not matched to a gene; V was cut back by 8 bases and J by 4 bases. The CDR3 is 14 amino acids. The CDR3 reads CASGLAGVSDTQYF. The CDR3 nucleotides are TGTGCCAGCGGGCTAGCGGGGGTCTCAGATACGCAGTATTTT.

This clonotype has a handful of counts. It is unclear where the CDR3 begins or ends on the DNA, so no DNA is shown, and the CDR3 is as TCRdb lists it. CDR3 amino acids: CASSLGPPVSDFRGSPLHF. The J gene is TRBJ1-6, the V gene TRBV19; the table assigns TRBD1, which was not confirmed against the DNA. The CDR3 has 19 amino acids, counting both end residues. In germline, CDR1 is LNHDA, CDR2 SQIVND (reference sequence).

This clonotype was seen only a few times. Being one base from a much bigger clone, this may be a read error. V and J are TRBV12-3 or TRBV12-4 and TRBJ1-1, with D tentatively TRBD1 (5 bases). The V and J ends lost 2 bases and 5 bases respectively, with 9 bases between them. This CDR3 contains 13 residues. CDR3 nucleotide sequence: TGTGCCAGCAGTTTATTAGGGGAAACTGAAGCTTTCTTT. Amino acids: CASSLLGETEAFF.

This clonotype was seen a few times. This chain uses TRBV2 with TRBJ2-1; 13 bases agree with TRBD2. The CDR3 runs 17 residues. V shed 4 bases and J 0 bases; nucleotides not matched to a gene: 3. Germline CDR1 SNHLY, CDR2 FYNNEI. CDR3 region: CASSGLAGGSSYNEQFF. CDR3 DNA: TGTGCCAGCAGTGGACTAGCGGGGGGTAGCTCCTACAATGAGCAGTTCTTC.

As concerns this clonotype: This could be a read error, since a much larger clone is one nucleotide away. The chain couples TRBV2 to TRBJ1-1; no firm D call. Per the germline V gene, CDR1 is SNHLY and CDR2 is FYNNEI. V dropped 7 bases and J dropped 1 base, with 7 bases sitting between them. The CDR3 contains 12 residues. Written as DNA, the CDR3 is TGTGCCAGCATGGTCGGGAACACTGAAGCTTTCTTT. This codes for CASMVGNTEAFF. The full variable domain, rest sourced from reference TRBV2 and TRBJ1-1, is EPEVTQTPSHQVTQMGQEVILRCVPISNHLYFYWYRQILGQKVEFLVSFYNNEISEKSEIFDDQFSVERPDGSNFTLKIRSTKLEDSAMYFCASMVGNTEAFFGQGTRLTVV.

This clonotype was seen only a few times. The CDR3 region is CASSSEGPVGNSPLHF. Written as DNA, the CDR3 is TGTGCCAGCAGCTCAGAAGGCCCGGTGGGGAACTCACCCCTCCACTTT. The gene calls are TRBV7-8 and TRBJ1-6; D is undetermined. Per the germline V gene, CDR1 is SGHVS and CDR2 is FQNEAQ. The V and J ends lost 4 bases and 10 bases respectively, with 20 bases between them. The CDR3 has 16 residues.

This clonotype showed up many times. The chain couples TRBV7-9 to TRBJ2-7; TRBD1 matches 10 bases. Germline CDR1 SEHNR, CDR2 FQNEAQ (reference sequence). After removal of 5 bases from V and 7 bases from J, the junction contained 11 bases not matched to a gene. The CDR3 has 15 residues. The CDR3: CASSPPGTGALEQYF. CDR3 sequence (DNA): TGTGCCAGCAGCCCACCCGGGACAGGGGCCTTGGAGCAGTACTTC.

CDR3 nucleotide sequence: TGTGCCAGCAGTGATTATACGGGACGGCTGAACACTGAAGCTTTCTTT. Amino acids: CASSDYTGRLNTEAFF. The chain is built from TRBV2 and TRBJ1-1; tentative D call: TRBD1 (5 bases). The CDR3 has 16 amino acids. CDR1 is SNHLY, CDR2 FYNNEI, per germline. Trimming pared 3 bases from V and 0 bases from J, leaving 14 bases between.

This clonotype has ten or more counts. J is TRBJ2-1 and V is TRBV11-2; TRBD1 might be the D (6 bases). CDR1 SGHAT and CDR2 FQNNGV come from the germline V gene. CDR3 length: 17 amino acids. V was pared by 5 bases and J by 4 bases, with 21 bases between. CDR3 bases: TGTGCCAGCAGCGAGACCTCCGGGACACTAGAATACAATGAGCAGTTCTTC. It specifies CASSETSGTLEYNEQFF.

This clonotype appeared a few times. The V call is TRBV29-1, the J call TRBJ1-2; 7 bases are shared with TRBD1. Germline-derived CDR1 and CDR2 are SQVTM and ANQGSEA. The CDR3 is made up of 16 amino acids. The trim removed 3 bases at V and 4 bases at J, leaving 14 bases unmatched. The DNA for the CDR3 is TGCAGCGTTGATTTGCGTCGACAGGGTTTAGGCTATGGCTACACCTTC. Protein product: CSVDLRRQGLGYGYTF.

This clonotype occurred many times. Sequence at one end of the junction differs from germline and may be a read error. CDR3 in DNA: TGTGCTAGCAGCATAAGACAGTTCGAGACCCAGTACTTC. Translated, it gives CASSIRQFETQYF. The rearrangement links TRBV7-7 to TRBJ2-5; D might be TRBD1 (5 bases). The CDR3 has 13 residues. Germline V CDR1 and CDR2: SSHAT, FNYEAQ (reference sequence).

This clonotype was recorded a few times. The chain couples TRBV19 to TRBJ2-6, with D uncertain. V gave up 5 bases and J gave up 0 bases, with 11 bases separating them. The CDR3 runs to 16 residues. Germline V lookup: CDR1 LNHDA, CDR2 SQIVND (reference sequence). The CDR3 sequence is CASSPIPVSGANVLTF. The CDR3 region has the DNA TGTGCCAGTAGTCCTATCCCGGTCTCTGGGGCCAACGTCCTGACTTTC.

This clonotype was observed at least ten times. The CDR3 nucleotides read TGTGCCAGCAGCTTTGGAGTGGGACCCAACACCGGGGAGCTGTTTTTT. Translation: CASSFGVGPNTGELFF. The V gene is TRBV7-8, the J gene TRBJ2-2, with D possibly called TRBD1 or TRBD2 (5 bases each). The V gene lost 3 bases and the J gene lost 2 bases, with 13 bases spanning the gap. The CDR3 spans 16 residues. Per the germline V gene, CDR1 is SGHVS and CDR2 is FQNEAQ. The full variable domain, in which reference TRBV7-8 and TRBJ2-2 provide the parts outside the CDR3, is GAGVSQSPRYKVAKRGQDVALRCDPISGHVSLFWYQQALGQGPEFLTYFQNEAQLDKSGLPSDRFFAERPEGSVSTLKIQRTQQEDSAVYLCASSFGVGPNTGELFFGEGSRLTVL.

Details on this clonotype: A much larger clone lies a single base off, so this may be a read error. The CDR3 DNA sequence: TGTGTCGTTCAGACTAGCGGGGGTTACAATGAGCAGTTCTTC. Translating gives CVVQTSGGYNEQFF. This sequence joins TRBV12-3 or TRBV12-4 and TRBJ2-1, with 12 bases identical to TRBD2. There are 14 residues in the CDR3.

This clonotype was seen many times. The J gene is TRBJ1-5, the V gene TRBV7-2, with D unclear. CDR1 is SGHTA, CDR2 FQGNSA, per germline. V lost 1 base and J lost 0, with 10 bases in between. This CDR3 has 16 amino acids. The CDR3 coding sequence is TGTGCCAGCAGCTTAGAAGGTTACTATAGCAATCAGCCCCAGCATTTT. Translated, it gives CASSLEGYYSNQPQHF.

J is TRBJ1-1 and V is TRBV20-1, with 12 bases fitting TRBD1. This CDR3 contains 13 residues. From germline, CDR1 is DFQATT and CDR2 SNEGSKA (reference sequence). The CDR3 DNA reads TGCAGGGCTCCGGGACAGGGGGCTGCTGAAGCTTTCTTT. It yields the protein CRAPGQGAAEAFF.

The genes are TRBV6-1 and TRBJ2-5; D is unclear. The germline V gene encodes CDR1 MNHNS and CDR2 SASEGT. The V end lost 5 bases, the J end lost 5 bases, and 15 bases lay between the germline ends. The CDR3 contains 14 residues. CDR3 sequence reads: CASSQRTPGETQYF. Written as DNA, the CDR3 is TGTGCCAGCAGTCAGAGGACCCCAGGCGAGACCCAGTACTTC.